The clone carrying this T cell receptor (beta chain) was found a few times. This entry belongs to a study of beta chain features in type 1 diabetes. Expressed TCRB transcripts were sequenced because the entire RNA isolate underwent reverse transcription. The data were produced by immunoSEQ multiplex PCR, yet TCRdb's version contains in-frame clones alone and is incomplete. The sample consists of more than 350,000 clones, about an eighth of them appearing once. CDR3 size: 17 residues. The germline V gene has CDR1 LGHNA and CDR2 YSLEER. Germline trimming cut 1 base from V and 6 bases from J; bases unmatched to any gene: 13.

The clonotype originates from a woman under 30 in good health. The genes are TRBV4-3 and TRBJ2-3, with TRBD2 identical over 7 bases. The material sequenced was naive CD4+ T cells from blood. Here the CDR3 DNA reads TGCGCCAGCAGCCAAGGGGGCCTAGCGGCGGTCCCGGATACGCAGTATTTT. It yields the protein CASSQGGLAAVPDTQYF.